The TCR beta chain under discussion was sequenced for a study of blood T cell repertoires in COVID-19. Study overall: The samples span acute and convalescent COVID-19 from the United States, Italy and Spain. Sources were T cells, B-cell-depleted T cells, or PBMCs; the material itself was cDNA or gDNA.

From germline, CDR1 is SEHNR and CDR2 FQNEAQ (reference sequence). This CDR3 contains 15 residues. With 3 bases removed from V and 1 base from J, the gap between germline ends came to 12 bases. Original processing methods: Amplification of reference gene primers was used by the study to estimate nucleated cell counts. The data were produced by immunoSEQ multiplex PCR, yet TCRdb's version contains in-frame clones alone and is incomplete. V, J and clone size were drawn from that table, and D and trimming were deduced from the DNA. Found here are about 48,000 clones, more than 75% of them singletons; the top ten hold about 3%. Followed longitudinally, the Seattle patients had been enrolled during active infection.

The chain carries TRBV7-9 and TRBJ2-5, with D perhaps matching TRBD2 (5 bases). The sequenced sample consisted of peripheral blood. The origin of this receptor is a woman at least 80 years old with COVID-19, enrolled during active disease. For the CDR3, the DNA is TGTGCCAGCAGCTTGTATAAGGACTTCCAAGAGACCCAGTACTTC. Translating it yields CASSLYKDFQETQYF.